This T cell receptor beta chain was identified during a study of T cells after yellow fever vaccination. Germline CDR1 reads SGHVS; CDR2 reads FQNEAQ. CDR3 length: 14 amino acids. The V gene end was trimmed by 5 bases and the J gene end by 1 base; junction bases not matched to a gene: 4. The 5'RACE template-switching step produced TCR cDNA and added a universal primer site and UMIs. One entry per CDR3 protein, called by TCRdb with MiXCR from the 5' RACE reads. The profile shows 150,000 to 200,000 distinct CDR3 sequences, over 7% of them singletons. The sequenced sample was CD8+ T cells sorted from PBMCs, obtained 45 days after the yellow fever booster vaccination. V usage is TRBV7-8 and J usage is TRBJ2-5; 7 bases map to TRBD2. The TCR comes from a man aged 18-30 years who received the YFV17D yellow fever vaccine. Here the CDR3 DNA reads TGTGCCAGCAGCCCCAGGACTAGCCAAGAGACCCAGTACTTC. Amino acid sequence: CASSPRTSQETQYF.